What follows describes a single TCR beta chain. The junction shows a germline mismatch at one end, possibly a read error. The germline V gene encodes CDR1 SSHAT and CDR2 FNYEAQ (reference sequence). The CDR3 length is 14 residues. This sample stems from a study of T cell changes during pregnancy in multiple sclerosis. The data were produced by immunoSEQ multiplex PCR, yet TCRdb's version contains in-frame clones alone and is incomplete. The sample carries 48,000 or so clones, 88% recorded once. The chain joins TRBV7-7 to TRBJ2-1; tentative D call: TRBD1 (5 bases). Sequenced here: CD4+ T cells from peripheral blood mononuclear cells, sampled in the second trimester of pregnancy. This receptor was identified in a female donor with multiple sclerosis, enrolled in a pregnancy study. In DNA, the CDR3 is TGTGCTAGCAGCTTAGCTAGGGGTTCAAATGAGCAGTTCTTC. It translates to CASSLARGSNEQFF.